The source of this TCR beta chain is a study of shared T cell receptors in the human thymus. Measured with immunoSEQ multiplex PCR; TCRdb has only the in-frame clones, and not every one. Of 500,000 to 550,000 clones detected, about 80% appear once; the ten largest clones hold about 0.012%. This same sample was also taken into another study, of human thymus T cells. That work contributes: Immunologically healthy infants in Finland undergoing congenital heart defect surgery were the donors.

This TCR derives from a boy under two years old with a congenital heart defect. Sequenced material: thymocytes.

This CDR3 reads CATSREGGTSREKLFF. The CDR3 DNA reads as TGTGCCACCAGCAGAGAGGGGGGGACATCCCGTGAAAAACTGTTTTTT. The V call is TRBV15, the J call TRBJ1-4; D possibly corresponds to TRBD1 (6 bases). This CDR3 spans 16 amino acids. V lost 0 bases to trimming and J lost 7 bases, with 15 bases between them. Looked up from germline, CDR1 is LNHNV and CDR2 is YYDKDF (reference sequence).